This T cell receptor (beta chain) was recorded in a study of shared clonotypes between healthy human individuals. Sequencing was performed with immunoSEQ multiplex PCR; in TCRdb, only in-frame clones are kept and a portion is missing. Among 490,000 or so clones listed, roughly 78% were seen once. The TCR originated in a woman between 35 and 50 years old in good health. Some clones in this sample may be carry-over from other donors' samples. The sequenced material came from PBMCs.

This CDR3 reads CASSQEDGSSYEQYF. CDR3 DNA sequence: TGCGCCAGCAGCCAAGAAGACGGGAGCTCCTACGAGCAGTACTTC. The gene calls are TRBV4-1 and TRBJ2-7, with D perhaps TRBD2 (6 bases). CDR1 and CDR2 from the germline V gene are MGHRA and YSYEKL. V was clipped by 0 bases and J by 0 bases, with 9 bases between them. The CDR3 consists of 15 residues.